Presented here are 24 T cell receptor beta chains from one specimen sequenced in a study of blood T cell repertoires in COVID-19. The repertoire was sequenced with immunoSEQ multiplex PCR; TCRdb's copy has only in-frame clones and lacks some. The table includes hundreds of thousands of clones, about 87% detected once. Specimen: PBMCs or T cells enriched from blood (not recorded which). The receptors stem from a woman in her thirties or forties with acute COVID-19.

The gene calls are TRBV5-6 and TRBJ2-7; 9 bases match TRBD2. This CDR3 is 14 amino acids long. J was trimmed by 6 bases and V by 0 bases; bases with no gene match: 4. Germline loops: CDR1 SGHDT, CDR2 YYEEEE. The CDR3 region has the DNA TGTGCCAGCAGCTTGGTAGCGGGAGCACTCGAGCAGTACGTC. Its protein is CASSLVAGALEQYV.

The J gene is TRBJ2-5, the V gene TRBV30; D unresolved. V lost 5 bases and J 5 bases, leaving 12 bases between the germline ends. CDR1 GTSNPN and CDR2 SVGIG come from the germline V gene (reference sequence). The CDR3 runs to 12 residues. The CDR3 protein is CAWSSSVETQYF. In nucleotides, the CDR3 is TGTGCCTGGTCTTCATCGGTCGAGACCCAGTACTTC.

The gene calls are TRBV2 and TRBJ2-7, with D perhaps TRBD2 (6 bases). Trimming took 8 bases from V and 2 from J, leaving 19 bases between them. This CDR3 has 15 residues. Germline V gives CDR1 SNHLY, CDR2 FYNNEI. In nucleotides, the CDR3 is TGTGCCAGCGTGAGAGAGTTGGAGGGTCCCTACGAGCAGTACTTC. Its protein is CASVRELEGPYEQYF.

J is TRBJ2-1 and V is TRBV7-2; 9 nucleotides line up with TRBD2. Germline V gene sequence: CDR1 SGHTA, CDR2 FQGNSA. The CDR3 has 15 amino acids. The ends lost 2 bases at V and 15 bases at J; junction bases unmatched: 14. CDR3 region: CASSLSVSGSGAGFF. The CDR3 nucleotides are TGTGCCAGCAGCTTATCGGTTAGCGGGAGCGGCGCTGGGTTCTTC.

CDR3 region: CASSLASANNYGYTF. The CDR3 nucleotides read TGCGCCAGCAGCTTGGCGTCAGCGAACAACTATGGCTACACCTTC. V usage is TRBV5-1 and J usage is TRBJ1-2; no definite D call. The V gene's germline CDR1 is SGHRS and CDR2 YFSETQ. This CDR3 is 15 amino acids long. The V and J ends lost 0 bases and 2 bases respectively, with 11 bases between them.

CDR3 coding DNA: TGTGCCAGCTCACCAGACAGCTACGAGCAGTACGTC. Its protein is CASSPDSYEQYV. This sequence joins TRBV18 and TRBJ2-7, with D possibly being TRBD1 (5 bases). V lost 2 bases to trimming and J lost 3 bases, with 5 bases between them. This CDR3 has 12 amino acids. Germline loops: CDR1 KGHSH, CDR2 LQKENI.

The CDR3 reads CASSEAGTGRFNQPQHF. In DNA, the CDR3 is TGTGCCAGCAGTGAGGCCGGGACAGGGCGTTTCAATCAGCCCCAGCATTTT. This chain links TRBV6-1 with TRBJ1-5; 9 nucleotides agree with TRBD1. Germline V lookup: CDR1 MNHNS, CDR2 SASEGT. The CDR3 is made up of 17 amino acids. Trimming removed 3 bases from V and 3 bases from J; junction bases left unmatched: 9.

The V and J genes are TRBV11-2 and TRBJ2-2, with D perhaps TRBD1 (6 bases). The V gene lost 6 bases and the J gene lost 6 bases, with 11 bases spanning the gap. The germline gives CDR1 SGHAT, CDR2 FQNNGV. CDR3 length equals 13 residues. The CDR3 bases are TGTGCCAGCAGGATACAGGGTTCCGGGGAGCTGTTTTTT. It yields the protein CASRIQGSGELFF.

CDR3 in DNA: TGTGCCAGCAGCTTAGAGGCAGCGCTCCACTTT. Protein: CASSLEAALHF. J is TRBJ1-6 and V is TRBV7-9, with D hard to call. V was pared by 1 base and J by 16 bases, with 8 bases between. CDR3 size: 11 residues. Per germline, CDR1 SEHNR and CDR2 FQNEAQ (reference sequence).

The chain combines TRBV7-8 with TRBJ2-6; D is uncertain. Germline V lookup: CDR1 SGHVS, CDR2 FQNEAQ. This CDR3 is 16 amino acids long. V lost 4 bases and J lost 0, with 10 bases in between. The chain's CDR3 is CASSSLYFSGANVLTF. CDR3 nucleotides: TGTGCCAGCAGCTCCCTTTATTTCTCTGGGGCCAACGTCCTGACTTTC.

The DNA for the CDR3 is TGCGCCAGCAGCTCCGACAGGGTGGAAAACACCATATATTTT. Amino acid sequence: CASSSDRVENTIYF. This chain uses TRBV5-1 with TRBJ1-3; 7 bases are shared with TRBD1. With V trimmed by 3 bases and J by 6 bases, 6 bases remained unmatched. The CDR3 covers 14 residues. Per germline, CDR1 SGHRS and CDR2 YFSETQ. Combining the CDR3 with reference TRBV5-1 and TRBJ1-3 gives the whole variable domain KAGVTQTPRYLIKTRGQQVTLSCSPISGHRSVSWYQQTPGQGLQFLFEYFSETQRNKGNFPGRFSGRQFSNSRSEMNVSTLELGDSALYLCASSSDRVENTIYFGEGSWLTVV.

CDR3 DNA: TGTGCGTACCGGGACAACTCCTACAATGAGCAGTTCTTC. It specifies CAYRDNSYNEQFF. The chain is built from TRBV30 and TRBJ2-1, with D possibly being TRBD1 (6 bases). CDR1 is GTSNPN and CDR2 is SVGIG in the germline V gene (reference sequence). This CDR3 spans 13 amino acids.

The chain couples TRBV20-1 to TRBJ2-1; 7 nucleotides line up with TRBD2. This CDR3 region has 14 residues. Germline CDR1 DFQATT, CDR2 SNEGSKA (reference sequence). Trimming cost V 3 bases and J 5 bases; bases outside gene matches: 7. The CDR3 loop is CSASRWGRDNEQFF. The CDR3 DNA reads TGCAGTGCTAGTCGGTGGGGGAGGGACAATGAGCAGTTCTTC.

This chain's CDR3 is CASTTRAGLAKNIQYF. CDR3 nucleotides: TGTGCCAGCACCACACGGGCGGGATTAGCCAAAAACATTCAGTACTTC. The chain is built from TRBV27 and TRBJ2-4, with D tentatively TRBD2 (6 bases). In germline, CDR1 is MNHEY, CDR2 SMNVEV (reference sequence). The CDR3 is 16 residues long. Trimming left V 7 bases short and J 0 bases short, with 16 bases between.

The chain combines TRBV7-2 with TRBJ1-2; no firm D call. Germline V lookup: CDR1 SGHTA, CDR2 FQGNSA. This CDR3 is built from 15 residues. V shed 1 base and J shed 1 base, with 10 bases lying between them. CDR3 region: CASSLGGAHNYGYTF. In DNA form, the CDR3 reads TGTGCCAGCAGCTTAGGGGGAGCTCATAACTATGGCTACACCTTC.

The chain links TRBV5-6 to TRBJ2-7; TRBD2 matches at 7 bases. The germline V gene encodes CDR1 SGHDT and CDR2 YYEEEE. The CDR3 spans 14 residues. J was trimmed by 5 bases and V by 2 bases; bases with no gene match: 7. The CDR3 is CASSLGKGRDEQYF. Here the CDR3 DNA reads TGTGCCAGCAGCTTAGGCAAAGGGAGGGACGAGCAGTACTTC.

This clone showed up just a few times. The junction departs from the called germline gene at one end, perhaps through a read error. The chain recombines TRBV7-2 with TRBJ1-2; D gene unclear. CDR3 size: 13 residues. CDR1 is SGHTA, CDR2 FQGNSA, per germline. The CDR3 is CASSPSARGLGFF. Written as DNA, the CDR3 is TGTGCCAGCAGCCCCAGCGCCCGGGGATTGGGCTTCTTC.

The J gene is TRBJ1-4, the V gene TRBV6-2 or TRBV6-3; TRBD1 might be the D (5 bases). V shed 2 bases and J shed 8 bases, with 15 bases lying between them. The CDR3 totals 15 residues. Germline CDR1 reads MNHEY; CDR2 reads SVGEGT. The CDR3 here is CASSYPIAGKEKLFF. The CDR3, as DNA: TGTGCCAGCAGTTACCCTATAGCAGGGAAGGAAAAACTGTTTTTT.

This clone was counted ten times or more. The chain carries TRBV2 and TRBJ2-3; TRBD2 matches at 10 bases. CDR1 and CDR2 (germline): SNHLY, FYNNEI. This CDR3 contains 11 residues. The CDR3 nucleotides are TGTGCAGCGGGGGGGAGCAGCGCGCAGTATTTT. Encoded protein: CAAGGSSAQYF. The variable domain in full, completed from reference TRBV2 and TRBJ2-3, reads EPEVTQTPSHQVTQMGQEVILRCVPISNHLYFYWYRQILGQKVEFLVSFYNNEISEKSEIFDDQFSVERPDGSNFTLKIRSTKLEDSAMYFCAAGGSSAQYFGPGTRLTVL.

In its sample, this clone was seen once. This chain links TRBV6-5 with TRBJ1-4; D may be TRBD1 (6 bases). V dropped 0 bases and J dropped 7 bases, with 12 bases sitting between them. The V gene's germline CDR1 is MNHEY and CDR2 SVGAGI. CDR3 length equals 15 residues. The CDR3 DNA reads as TGTGCCAGCAGTTACTCGAGGGGGGGGCCTGAAAAACTGTTTTTT. This codes for CASSYSRGGPEKLFF.

V and J are TRBV30 and TRBJ1-2; D call uncertain. Per the germline V gene, CDR1 is GTSNPN and CDR2 is SVGIG (reference sequence). The CDR3 extends over 8 amino acids. The CDR3 is CALYGYTF. CDR3 sequence (DNA): TGTGCTTTATATGGCTACACCTTC.

The gene calls are TRBV7-9 and TRBJ2-7, with D possibly TRBD2 on 5 matching bases. Germline CDR1 SEHNR, CDR2 FQNEAQ (reference sequence). The CDR3 consists of 14 residues. Trimming took 2 bases from V and 1 from J, leaving 9 bases between them. CDR3: CASSLRRDSYEQYF. The CDR3 bases are TGTGCCAGCAGCTTACGTCGGGATTCCTACGAGCAGTACTTC.

The chain is built from TRBV4-1 and TRBJ2-1, with 10 bases lining up with TRBD2. Trimming removed 2 bases from V and 6 bases from J; junction bases left unmatched: 16. Germline V gives CDR1 MGHRA, CDR2 YSYEKL. The CDR3 is 19 residues long. The DNA of the CDR3 is TGCGCCAGCAGCCAATTAGGACTAGCGGACAAAACCGGGGTCAATGAGCAGTTCTTC. This translates into CASSQLGLADKTGVNEQFF.

This clone was counted once. The CDR3 protein is CASSPPGGANVLTF. For the CDR3, the DNA is TGTGCCAGCTCACCACCCGGGGGGGCCAACGTCCTGACTTTC. This sequence joins TRBV18 and TRBJ2-6; D remains unclear. The CDR3 sequence is 14 residues long. V was pared by 0 bases and J by 4 bases, with 4 bases between. CDR1 and CDR2 from the germline V gene are KGHSH and LQKENI.